This T cell receptor beta chain was retrieved from a study of identical twins. The sample holds many counts of this clonotype. Antigen: not known. TCRdb redid the calling of the 5' RACE reads with MiXCR, one entry per CDR3 protein. Of a few hundred thousand distinct CDR3 sequences listed, approximately 8.8% are singletons. The CDR3 runs to 16 residues. The germline V and J ends were trimmed by 1 base and 1 base, with 10 bases remaining between them. Germline V gene data show CDR1 as MGHDK and CDR2 as SYGVNS. Study-level points and caveats: The authors noted that invariant MAIT and iNKT cells could partly confound zero-insertion analyses. Surplus twin overlap in beta out-of-frame sequences was less pronounced.

The specimen sequenced was naive T cells sorted from blood. This chain links TRBV25-1 with TRBJ2-2; possibly TRBD1 for D (5 bases). The sequence was obtained from a woman aged 45-60 years in good health. CDR3 sequence: CASSEWGRGNTGELFF. Here the CDR3 DNA reads TGTGCCAGCAGTGAATGGGGCCGAGGGAACACCGGGGAGCTGTTTTTT.